The clone carrying this T cell receptor beta chain was seen at least ten times. Its antigen is not identified. Germline values: CDR1 LGHNA, CDR2 YNFKEQ. Trimming removed 0 bases at V and 3 bases at J, with 5 bases between. This CDR3 contains 13 residues. These data belong to a study of blood T cells in healthy people across ages. A second PCR of about 7 to 12 cycles used a sample-barcoded 5' primer and a J-beta primer mix. From the 5' RACE reads, TCRdb called clonotypes with MiXCR, one entry per CDR3 protein. Altogether about 540,000 distinct CDR3 sequences are present, around 24% being singletons, with the ten largest covering approximately 8.7%. Whole-study findings and limits: PBMCs that were unsorted prevented a conclusive naive versus antigen-experienced comparison.

A further study also used this sample, focusing on T cells of mothers and their children. That publication notes: No persistent microchimeric T cell clones were detected at around 100 clones per million clonotypes sensitivity.

Sequenced: blood. V is TRBV4-2 and J is TRBJ2-5; D remains unclear. This receptor was taken from a boy between 5 and 17 years old in good health. The CDR3 sequence is CASSQDTEETQYF. The CDR3 DNA is TGTGCCAGCAGCCAAGACACGGAAGAGACCCAGTACTTC.